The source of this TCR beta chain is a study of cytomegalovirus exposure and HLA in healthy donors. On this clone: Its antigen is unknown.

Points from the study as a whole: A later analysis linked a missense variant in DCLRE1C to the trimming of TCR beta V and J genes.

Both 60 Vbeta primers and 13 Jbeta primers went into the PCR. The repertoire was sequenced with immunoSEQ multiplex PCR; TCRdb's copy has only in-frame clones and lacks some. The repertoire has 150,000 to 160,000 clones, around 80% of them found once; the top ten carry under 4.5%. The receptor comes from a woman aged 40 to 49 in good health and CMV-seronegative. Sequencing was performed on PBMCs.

The CDR3 coding sequence is TGTGCCAGCCTAAGACAGGGGGTTAAGAACACTGAAGCTTTCTTT. This encodes CASLRQGVKNTEAFF. The genes are TRBV2 and TRBJ1-1, with TRBD1 matching over 9 bases. Trimming took 8 bases from V and 1 from J; bases not matched to a gene: 8. Germline CDR1 and CDR2: SNHLY and FYNNEI. The CDR3 is made up of 15 amino acids.